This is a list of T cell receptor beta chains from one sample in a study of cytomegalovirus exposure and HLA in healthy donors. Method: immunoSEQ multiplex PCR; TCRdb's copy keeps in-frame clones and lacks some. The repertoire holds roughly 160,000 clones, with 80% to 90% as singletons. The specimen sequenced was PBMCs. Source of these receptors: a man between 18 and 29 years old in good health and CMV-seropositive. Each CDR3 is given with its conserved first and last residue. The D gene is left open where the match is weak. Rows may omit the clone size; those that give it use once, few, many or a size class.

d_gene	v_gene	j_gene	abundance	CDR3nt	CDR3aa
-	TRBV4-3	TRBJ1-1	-	TGCGCCAGCAGCCGGACAGTGAACACTGAAGCTTTCTTT	CASSRTVNTEAFF
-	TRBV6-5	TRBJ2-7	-	TGTGCCAGCAGACACGGACAGTACGAGCAGTACTTC	CASRHGQYEQYF
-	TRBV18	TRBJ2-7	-	TGTGCCAGCTCTGGTAGCTCCTACGAGCAGTACTTC	CASSGSSYEQYF
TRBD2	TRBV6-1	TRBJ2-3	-	TGTGCCAGCAGTGAACGGGGGGGCACAGATACGCAGTATTTT	CASSERGGTDTQYF
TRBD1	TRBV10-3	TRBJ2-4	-	TGTGCCATCAGTACAGGGGGCCAAAACATTCAGTACTTC	CAISTGGQNIQYF
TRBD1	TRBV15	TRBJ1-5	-	TGTGCCACCAGCATTGGGACAGGGGGCTCCCCCGATCAGCCCCAGCATTTT	CATSIGTGGSPDQPQHF
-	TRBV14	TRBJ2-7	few	TGTGCCAGCAGCCCGAGAGGAGGGGGCGCGAGTGAGCAGTACTTC	CASSPRGGGASEQYF
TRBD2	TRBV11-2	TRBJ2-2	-	TGTGCCAGCAGCTTCTTCGGGGGGGACGGGGAGCTGTTTTTT	CASSFFGGDGELFF
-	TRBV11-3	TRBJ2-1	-	TGTGCCAGCAGCTTAGACCAGGGTAGGGGGATATACAATGAGCAGTTCTTC	CASSLDQGRGIYNEQFF
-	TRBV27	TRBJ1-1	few	TGTGCCAGCAGTGGAGACCCAGGGAGGACTGAAGCTTTCTTT	CASSGDPGRTEAFF
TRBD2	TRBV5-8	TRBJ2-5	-	TGTGCCAGCAGCGACGGGACTAGGGCTGAGACCCAGTACTTC	CASSDGTRAETQYF
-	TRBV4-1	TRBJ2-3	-	TGCGCCAGCAGCCAAGGCCCCAGTGGGAGTGGAAGAACAGATACGCAGTATTTT	CASSQGPSGSGRTDTQYF
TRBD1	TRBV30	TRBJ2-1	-	TGTGCCTGGAGTCGGGACAGGGTGCCTACGGCCTACAATGAGCAGTTCTTC	CAWSRDRVPTAYNEQFF
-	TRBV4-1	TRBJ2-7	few	TGCGCCAGCAGCCAAACGACAGTTACCTACGAGCAGTACTTC	CASSQTTVTYEQYF
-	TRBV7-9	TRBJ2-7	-	TGTGCCAGCAGCTTAGGGGAGTGGGTAAACGGCGAGCAGTACTTC	CASSLGEWVNGEQYF